This entry is about one TCR beta chain. The antigen remains undetermined. The source of the sample is a study of sequential checkpoint blockade in melanoma. At the level of the study: TCRβ was sequenced from DNA of under 100 pretreatment tumors. About two dozen patients had tumor biopsies before treatment and at week 13.

Whole-study findings and limits: Rising tumor T-cell fraction and clonality meant about 30 times likelier benefit.

As to treatment: randomized to nivolumab then ipilimumab (arm A) or the reverse (arm B). The trim removed 5 bases at V and 13 bases at J, leaving 18 bases unmatched. CDR1 and CDR2 (germline): SQVTM, ANQGSEA. The CDR3 is 15 residues long. TCRdb's copy holds only in-frame clones and misses some; the assay was immunoSEQ multiplex PCR. The sample lists about 22,000 clones; about 27% were seen once. The starting material was tumor tissue (inferred from file names), obtained from a patient given nivolumab and ipilimumab in sequence. The sequence was collected from a human donor with melanoma. The J gene is TRBJ2-3, the V gene TRBV29-1; 10 bases are shared with TRBD1. The CDR3 nucleotides are TGCAGCGTTAAAGGGGGGGGACAGGGGCCCTCGGTAGAGTATTTT. Translation: CSVKGGGQGPSVEYF.